This T cell receptor beta chain was sequenced during a study of blood T cells in healthy people across ages. Study results and limitations: A greater number of naive CD4+ cells and higher diversity distinguished long-lived donors from aged donors. CMV infection status of these donors was not known.

V shed 0 bases and J shed 0 bases, with 10 bases lying between them. CDR1 is SGHDT, CDR2 YYEEEE, per germline. There are 16 residues in the CDR3. For this clonotype: Its antigen is not identified.

It was with a sample-barcoded 5' primer and a J-beta primer mix that a second PCR of about 6 to 11 cycles was run. Each CDR3 protein is one row after TCRdb ran MiXCR on the 5' RACE reads. Seen here are some 900,000 distinct CDR3 sequences, around 48% observed once, and the top ten hold roughly 12%. The TCR sequence derives from a man aged 30 to 45 in good health. This chain uses TRBV5-6 with TRBJ1-5, with D perhaps matching TRBD1 (6 bases). Sequencing used blood. The CDR3: CASSLAGDTSNQPQHF. Here the CDR3 DNA reads TGTGCCAGCAGCTTGGCTGGGGACACTAGCAATCAGCCCCAGCATTTT.